One sample yielded the 6 T cell receptor beta chains listed below, sequenced in a study of blood T cell repertoires in COVID-19. Using immunoSEQ multiplex PCR, the repertoire was profiled, and TCRdb retains in-frame clones only, with some absent. The sample has about 150,000 clones; 85% are singletons. Sequencing was done on a sample of peripheral blood. Receptors were obtained from an elderly woman with COVID-19, enrolled during active disease.

V gene TRBV6-2 or TRBV6-3 combines with J gene TRBJ2-5, with D unclear. Trimming cost V 0 bases and J 2 bases, with 4 bases left between them. Germline assignment: CDR1 MNHEY and CDR2 SVGEGT. The CDR3 runs 13 residues. Here the CDR3 DNA reads TGTGCCAGCAGTTACTCGAGACAAGAGACCCAGTACTTC. Protein: CASSYSRQETQYF.

The CDR3 region is CASSPPTLNEQFF. Here the CDR3 DNA reads TGTGCCAGCAGCCCGCCGACTCTCAATGAGCAGTTCTTC. The chain uses TRBV2 and TRBJ2-1; no definite D call. The CDR3 runs 13 residues. Trimming pared 6 bases from V and 6 bases from J, leaving 12 bases between. Looked up from germline, CDR1 is SNHLY and CDR2 is FYNNEI.

CDR3 in amino acids: CASSASGGADTQYF. CDR3 nucleotides: TGTGCCAGCAGTGCTAGCGGGGGGGCAGATACGCAGTATTTT. This chain joins TRBV28 and TRBJ2-3, with 12 bases lining up with TRBD2. The CDR3 totals 14 residues. Unmatched junction bases numbered 1, after V lost 5 bases and J lost 4 bases. Germline CDR1 MDHEN, CDR2 SYDVKM. The entire variable domain, with the rest obtained from reference TRBV28 and TRBJ2-3, is as follows: DVKVTQSSRYLVKRTGEKVFLECVQDMDHENMFWYRQDPGLGLRLIYFSYDVKMKEKGDIPEGYSVSREKKERFSLILESASTNQTSMYLCASSASGGADTQYFGPGTRLTVL.

The rearrangement joins TRBV5-1 to TRBJ2-7; TRBD2 agrees at 9 bases. V gave up 0 bases and J gave up 5 bases; unmatched junction bases: 6. Germline lookup yields CDR1 SGHRS and CDR2 YFSETQ. The CDR3 is made up of 15 amino acids. The CDR3 loop reads CASSLGLAGVHEQYF. The DNA for the CDR3 is TGCGCCAGCAGCTTGGGGTTAGCGGGAGTGCACGAGCAGTACTTC.

V gene TRBV18 combines with J gene TRBJ2-7, with 8 positions matching TRBD1. Trimming at V came to 10 bases and at J to 0 bases, leaving 5 bases not matched to a gene. Per germline, CDR1 KGHSH and CDR2 LQKENI. This CDR3 spans 13 amino acids. CDR3 sequence (DNA): TGTGCCACCGGACAGGGTAGCTCCTACGAGCAGTACTTC. Residues: CATGQGSSYEQYF.

This sequence joins TRBV4-2 and TRBJ1-2, with D hard to call. Germline lookup yields CDR1 LGHNA and CDR2 YNFKEQ. The CDR3 covers 17 residues. V lost 0 bases, J lost 4 bases, and 18 bases lay in between. In DNA, the CDR3 is TGTGCCAGCAGCCAAGAGCGAATAGGTCTGGCGGGCTATGGCTACACCTTC. Translation gives CASSQERIGLAGYGYTF.